Presented here are 9 T cell receptor beta chains from one specimen sequenced in a study of CD4 T cells in relation to SARS-CoV-2 and coronaviruses (dated by TCRdb to the early 2020s). The library was obtained by the immunoSEQ multiplex PCR assay. TCRdb retrieved this table from immuneACCESS and kept in-frame rearrangements only. Not all clones are present; in checked studies, unresolved V genes account for under half, and no reason is known for the remainder. The sample data list around 35,000 clones, and roughly 84% of these were observed just once. The top ten constitute approximately 4.5% of the sample. No antigen has been identified for these receptors. What was sequenced was naive CD4+ T cells from PBMCs, cultured in vitro. The sample's cell subset or site label, in plain terms: naive CD4+ T cells isolated by negative enrichment. The receptors come from an adult with COVID-19.

In DNA form, the CDR3 reads TGTGCCAGCCAACAGGGTTACTTCGGCGAGCTGTTTTTT. Protein sequence: CASQQGYFGELFF. The chain recombines TRBV12-3 or TRBV12-4 with TRBJ2-2; D is possibly TRBD1 (6 bases). With 8 bases removed from V and 11 bases from J, the gap between germline ends came to 18 bases. The CDR3 totals 13 residues.

This clone is a singleton in its sample. This sequence joins TRBV11-3 and TRBJ2-5, with D uncertain. This CDR3 comprises 14 residues. Per the germline V gene, CDR1 is SGHNT and CDR2 is YENEEA. Trimming removed 5 bases from V and 4 bases from J, with 14 bases in between. This chain's CDR3 is CASSPSRVGETQYF. The DNA for the CDR3 is TGTGCCAGCAGCCCCAGTCGCGTGGGAGAGACCCAGTACTTC.

This rearrangement joins TRBV27 to TRBJ2-7, with D perhaps TRBD2 (7 bases). Germline lookup yields CDR1 MNHEY and CDR2 SMNVEV (reference sequence). The CDR3 is 15 amino acids. Trimming removed 2 bases at V and 3 bases at J, with 14 bases between. The CDR3 DNA is TGTGCCAGCAGTTTAAGGGGAGGGGGGATCTACGAGCAGTACTTC. It yields the protein CASSLRGGGIYEQYF.

The gene calls are TRBV7-2 and TRBJ1-4, with D tentatively TRBD1 (6 bases). This CDR3 region has 16 residues. Germline V gene sequence: CDR1 SGHTA, CDR2 FQGNSA. Trimming shortened V by 8 bases and J by 1 base, and 17 bases separated the two germline ends. The CDR3 loop reads CASQRGGARTNEKLFF. The CDR3 DNA reads as TGTGCCAGCCAAAGGGGGGGGGCGCGAACTAATGAAAAACTGTTTTTT.

The chain links TRBV27 to TRBJ2-2; D gene ambiguous. Trimming shortened V by 3 bases and J by 4 bases, and 9 bases separated the two germline ends. CDR3 size: 14 residues. Germline V CDR1 and CDR2: MNHEY, SMNVEV (reference sequence). This CDR3 is CASSFLRATGELFF. DNA for the CDR3: TGTGCCAGCAGTTTTCTGCGAGCCACCGGGGAGCTGTTTTTT.

V and J are TRBV2 and TRBJ1-5; TRBD1 is a possible D gene (5 bases). V lost 4 bases to trimming and J lost 4 bases, with 11 bases between them. Germline V gene data show CDR1 as SNHLY and CDR2 as FYNNEI. The length of the CDR3 is 14 residues. The CDR3 spells CASSVGRVNQPQHF. CDR3 bases: TGTGCCAGCAGTGTTGGCAGGGTTAATCAGCCCCAGCATTTT.

This clone has a single count. This sequence joins TRBV15 and TRBJ2-3, with 9 bases lining up with TRBD2. CDR1 is LNHNV, CDR2 YYDKDF, per germline (reference sequence). There are 15 residues in the CDR3. Trimming at V came to 3 bases and at J to 4 bases, leaving 5 bases not matched to a gene. This CDR3 is CATSRGSGSADTQYF. In DNA form, the CDR3 reads TGTGCCACCAGCAGGGGTAGCGGGAGTGCAGATACGCAGTATTTT.

CDR3 DNA sequence: TGCGCCAGCAGCCCTGGACTAGCGGGAGTGCAGTTCTTC. Translated, it gives CASSPGLAGVQFF. The V and J genes are TRBV5-1 and TRBJ2-1; 13 positions match TRBD2. This CDR3 has 13 residues. The V and J ends lost 4 bases and 12 bases, in that order; junction bases with no gene match: 4. Germline V lookup: CDR1 SGHRS, CDR2 YFSETQ.

V usage is TRBV10-3 and J usage is TRBJ2-1, with 11 positions matching TRBD2. Germline CDR1 and CDR2: ENHRY and SYGVKD. The CDR3 spans 13 residues. V lost 10 bases, J lost 7 bases, and 6 bases stayed unmatched. The CDR3 coding sequence is TGTGCCACAGGGACTAGCGGAAGGAATGAGCAGTTCTTC. This gives the protein CATGTSGRNEQFF.